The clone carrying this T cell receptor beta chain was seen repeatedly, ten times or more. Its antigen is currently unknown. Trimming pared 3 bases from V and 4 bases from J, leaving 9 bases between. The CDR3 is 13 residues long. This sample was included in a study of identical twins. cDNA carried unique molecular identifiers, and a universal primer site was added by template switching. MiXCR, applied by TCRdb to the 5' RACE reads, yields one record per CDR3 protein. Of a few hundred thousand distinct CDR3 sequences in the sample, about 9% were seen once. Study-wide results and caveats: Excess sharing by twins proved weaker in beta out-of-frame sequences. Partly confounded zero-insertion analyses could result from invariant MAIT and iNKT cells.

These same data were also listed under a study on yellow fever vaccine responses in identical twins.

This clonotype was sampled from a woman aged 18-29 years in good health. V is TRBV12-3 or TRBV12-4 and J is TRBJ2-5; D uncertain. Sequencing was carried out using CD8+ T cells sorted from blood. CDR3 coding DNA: TGTGCCAGCAGTTTCGTGGGTGGAGAGACCCAGTACTTC. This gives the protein CASSFVGGETQYF.